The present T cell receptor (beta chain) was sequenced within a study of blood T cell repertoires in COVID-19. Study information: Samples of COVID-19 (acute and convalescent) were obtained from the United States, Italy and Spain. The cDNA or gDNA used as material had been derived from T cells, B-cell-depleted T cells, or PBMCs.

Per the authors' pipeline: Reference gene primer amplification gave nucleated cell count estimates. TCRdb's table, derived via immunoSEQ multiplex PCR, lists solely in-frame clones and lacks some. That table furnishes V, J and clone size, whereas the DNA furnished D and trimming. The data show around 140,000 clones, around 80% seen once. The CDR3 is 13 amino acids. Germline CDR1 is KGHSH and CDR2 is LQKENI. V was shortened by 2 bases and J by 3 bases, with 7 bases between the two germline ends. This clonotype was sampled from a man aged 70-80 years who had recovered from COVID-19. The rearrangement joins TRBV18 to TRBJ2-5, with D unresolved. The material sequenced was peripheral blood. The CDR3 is CASSPSSEETQYF. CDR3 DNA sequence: TGTGCCAGCTCACCATCTAGTGAAGAGACCCAGTACTTC.